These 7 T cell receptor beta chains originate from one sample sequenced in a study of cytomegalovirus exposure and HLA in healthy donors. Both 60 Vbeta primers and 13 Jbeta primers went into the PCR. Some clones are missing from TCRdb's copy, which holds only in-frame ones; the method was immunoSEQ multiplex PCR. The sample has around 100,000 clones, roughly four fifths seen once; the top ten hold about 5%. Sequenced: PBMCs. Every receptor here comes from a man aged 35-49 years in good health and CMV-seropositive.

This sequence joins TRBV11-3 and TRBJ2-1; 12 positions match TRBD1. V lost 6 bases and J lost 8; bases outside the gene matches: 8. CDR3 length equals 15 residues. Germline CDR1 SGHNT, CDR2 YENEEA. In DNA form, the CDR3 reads TGTGCCAGCAGTCTATCCGGGACAGGGGGCTATGAGCAGTTCTTC. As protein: CASSLSGTGGYEQFF.

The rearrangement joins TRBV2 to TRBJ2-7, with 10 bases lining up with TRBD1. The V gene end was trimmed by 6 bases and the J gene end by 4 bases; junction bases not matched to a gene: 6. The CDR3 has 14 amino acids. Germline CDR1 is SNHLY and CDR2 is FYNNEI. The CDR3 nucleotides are TGTGCCAGCAGGGCCGGGACAGGGGCTTACGAGCAGTACTTC. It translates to CASRAGTGAYEQYF.

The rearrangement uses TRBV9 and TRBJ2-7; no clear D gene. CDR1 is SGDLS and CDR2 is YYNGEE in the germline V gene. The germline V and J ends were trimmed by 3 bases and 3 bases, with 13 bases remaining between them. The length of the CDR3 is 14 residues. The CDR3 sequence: CASSAGVTNYEQYF. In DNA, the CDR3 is TGTGCCAGCAGCGCCGGAGTAACTAACTACGAGCAGTACTTC. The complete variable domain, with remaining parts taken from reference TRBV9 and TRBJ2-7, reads DSGVTQTPKHLITATGQRVTLRCSPRSGDLSVYWYQQSLDQGLQFLIQYYNGEERAKGNILERFSAQQFPDLHSELNLSSLELGDSALYFCASSAGVTNYEQYFGPGTRLTVT.

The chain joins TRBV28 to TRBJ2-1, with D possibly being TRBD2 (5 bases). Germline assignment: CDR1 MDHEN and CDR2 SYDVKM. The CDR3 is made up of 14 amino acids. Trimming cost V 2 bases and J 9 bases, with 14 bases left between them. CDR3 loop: CASSLIEGRREQFF. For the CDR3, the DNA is TGTGCCAGCAGTTTAATCGAGGGTCGGCGTGAGCAGTTCTTC.

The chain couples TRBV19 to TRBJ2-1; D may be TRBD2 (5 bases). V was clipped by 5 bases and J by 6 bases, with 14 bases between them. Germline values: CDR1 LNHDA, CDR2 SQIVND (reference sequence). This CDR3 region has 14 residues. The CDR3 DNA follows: TGTGCCAGTAGTTCTAGAGGGAGAGTCAATGAGCAGTTCTTC. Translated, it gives CASSSRGRVNEQFF.

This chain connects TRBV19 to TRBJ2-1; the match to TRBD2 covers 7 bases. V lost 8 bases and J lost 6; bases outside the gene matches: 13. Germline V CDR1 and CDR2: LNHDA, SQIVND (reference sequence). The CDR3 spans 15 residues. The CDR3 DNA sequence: TGTGCCAGTGGGGGGAGGGCCAAAGCGGTCAATGAGCAGTTCTTC. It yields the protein CASGGRAKAVNEQFF.

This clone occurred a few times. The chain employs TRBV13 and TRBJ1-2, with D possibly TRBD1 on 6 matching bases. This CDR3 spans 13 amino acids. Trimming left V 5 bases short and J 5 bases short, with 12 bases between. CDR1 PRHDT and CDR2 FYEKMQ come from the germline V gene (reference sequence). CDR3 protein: CASSLGQLYGYTF. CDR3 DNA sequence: TGTGCCAGCAGCCTGGGACAATTATATGGCTACACCTTC.